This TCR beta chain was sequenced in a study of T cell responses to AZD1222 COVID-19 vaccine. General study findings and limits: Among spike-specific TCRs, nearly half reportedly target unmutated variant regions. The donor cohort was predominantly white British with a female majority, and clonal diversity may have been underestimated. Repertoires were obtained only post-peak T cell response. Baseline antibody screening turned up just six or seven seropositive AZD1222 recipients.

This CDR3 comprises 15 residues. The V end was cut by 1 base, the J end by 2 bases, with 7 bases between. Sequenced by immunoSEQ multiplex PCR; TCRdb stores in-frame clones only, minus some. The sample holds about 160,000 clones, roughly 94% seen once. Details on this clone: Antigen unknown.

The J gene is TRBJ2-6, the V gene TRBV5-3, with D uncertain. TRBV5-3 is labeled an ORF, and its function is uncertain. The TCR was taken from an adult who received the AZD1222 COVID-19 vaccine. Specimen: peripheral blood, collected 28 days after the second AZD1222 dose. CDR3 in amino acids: CARSLWATGANVLTF. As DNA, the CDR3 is TGTGCCAGAAGCTTGTGGGCGACTGGGGCCAACGTCCTGACTTTC.